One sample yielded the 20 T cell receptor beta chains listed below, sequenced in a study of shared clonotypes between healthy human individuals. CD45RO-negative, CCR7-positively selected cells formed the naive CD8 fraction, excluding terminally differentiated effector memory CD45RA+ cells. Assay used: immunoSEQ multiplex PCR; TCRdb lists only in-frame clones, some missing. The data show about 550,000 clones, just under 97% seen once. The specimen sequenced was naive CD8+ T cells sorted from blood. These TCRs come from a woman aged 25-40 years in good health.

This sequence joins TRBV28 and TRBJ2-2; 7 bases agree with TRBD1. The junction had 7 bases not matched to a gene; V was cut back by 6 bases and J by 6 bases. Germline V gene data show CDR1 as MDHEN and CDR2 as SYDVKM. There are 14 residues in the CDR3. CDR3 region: CASSLTGAAGELFF. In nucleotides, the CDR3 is TGTGCCAGCAGCCTCACAGGGGCAGCCGGGGAGCTGTTTTTT.

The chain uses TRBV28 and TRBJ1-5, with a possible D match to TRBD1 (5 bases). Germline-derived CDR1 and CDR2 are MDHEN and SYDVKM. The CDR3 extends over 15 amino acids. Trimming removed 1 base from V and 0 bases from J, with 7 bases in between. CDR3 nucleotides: TGTGCCAGCAGTTTATCAGGGAGTAGCAATCAGCCCCAGCATTTT. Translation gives CASSLSGSSNQPQHF.

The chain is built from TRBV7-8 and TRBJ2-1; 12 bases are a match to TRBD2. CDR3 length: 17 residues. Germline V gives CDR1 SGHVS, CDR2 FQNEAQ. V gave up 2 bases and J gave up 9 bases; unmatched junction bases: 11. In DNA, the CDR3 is TGTGCCAGCAGCTTAATATCGCGGACTAGCGGGATTGTTGAGCAGTTCTTC. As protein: CASSLISRTSGIVEQFF.

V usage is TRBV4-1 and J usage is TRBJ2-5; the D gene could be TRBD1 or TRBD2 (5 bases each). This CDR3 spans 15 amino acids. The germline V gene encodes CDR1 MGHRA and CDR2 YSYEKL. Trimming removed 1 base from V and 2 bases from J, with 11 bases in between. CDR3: CASSQGFREQETQYF. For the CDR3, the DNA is TGCGCCAGCAGCCAAGGGTTCAGGGAGCAAGAGACCCAGTACTTC.

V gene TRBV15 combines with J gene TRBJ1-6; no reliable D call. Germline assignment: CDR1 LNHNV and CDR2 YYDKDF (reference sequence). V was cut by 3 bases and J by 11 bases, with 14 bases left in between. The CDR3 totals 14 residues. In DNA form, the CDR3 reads TGTGCCACCAGCAGGGAATATGGTCGCACACCCCTCCACTTT. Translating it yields CATSREYGRTPLHF.

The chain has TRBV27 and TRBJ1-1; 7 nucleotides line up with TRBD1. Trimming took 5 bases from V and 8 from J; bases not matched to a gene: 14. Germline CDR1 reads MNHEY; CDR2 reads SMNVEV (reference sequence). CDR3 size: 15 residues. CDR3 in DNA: TGTGCCAGCAGTGCCTCCATAGGGACAGTATTCGAAGCTTTCTTT. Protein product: CASSASIGTVFEAFF.

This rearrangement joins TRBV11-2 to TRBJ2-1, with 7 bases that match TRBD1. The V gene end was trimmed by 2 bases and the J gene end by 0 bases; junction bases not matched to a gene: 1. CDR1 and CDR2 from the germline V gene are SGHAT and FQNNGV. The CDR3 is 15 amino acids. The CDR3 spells CASSLPGGSYNEQFF. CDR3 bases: TGTGCCAGCAGCTTACCAGGGGGCTCCTACAATGAGCAGTTCTTC.

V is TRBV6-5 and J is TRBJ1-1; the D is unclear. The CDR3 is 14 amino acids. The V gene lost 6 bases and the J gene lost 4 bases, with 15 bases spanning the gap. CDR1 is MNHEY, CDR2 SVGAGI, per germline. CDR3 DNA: TGTGCCAGCAGAGGAAGTTTAAGTGGCACTGAAGCTTTCTTT. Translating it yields CASRGSLSGTEAFF.

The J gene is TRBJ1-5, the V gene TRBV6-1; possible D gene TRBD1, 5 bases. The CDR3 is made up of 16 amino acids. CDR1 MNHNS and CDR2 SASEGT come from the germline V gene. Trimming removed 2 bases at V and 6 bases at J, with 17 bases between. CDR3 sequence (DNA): TGTGCCAGCAGTGAATATATCAGGGTATCGGGTCAGCCCCAGCATTTT. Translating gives CASSEYIRVSGQPQHF.

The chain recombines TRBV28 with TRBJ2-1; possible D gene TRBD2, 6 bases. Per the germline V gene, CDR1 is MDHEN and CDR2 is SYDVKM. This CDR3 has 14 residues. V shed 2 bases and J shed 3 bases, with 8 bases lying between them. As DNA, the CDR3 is TGTGCCAGCAGTTTACTAGCGAACTACAATGAGCAGTTCTTC. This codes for CASSLLANYNEQFF.

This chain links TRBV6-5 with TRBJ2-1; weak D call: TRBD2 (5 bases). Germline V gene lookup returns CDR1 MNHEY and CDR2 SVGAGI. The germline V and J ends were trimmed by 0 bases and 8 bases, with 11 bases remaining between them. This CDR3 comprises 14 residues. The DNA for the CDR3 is TGTGCCAGCAGTTACTCGATGGTCGGGGATGAGCAGTTCTTC. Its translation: CASSYSMVGDEQFF.

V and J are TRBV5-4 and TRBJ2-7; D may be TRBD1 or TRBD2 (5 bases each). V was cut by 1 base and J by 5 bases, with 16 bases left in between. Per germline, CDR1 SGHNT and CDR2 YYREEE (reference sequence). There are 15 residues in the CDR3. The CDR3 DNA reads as TGTGCCAGCAGCTTGTTGCAGGGAGAGTTTGACGAGCAGTACTTC. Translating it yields CASSLLQGEFDEQYF.

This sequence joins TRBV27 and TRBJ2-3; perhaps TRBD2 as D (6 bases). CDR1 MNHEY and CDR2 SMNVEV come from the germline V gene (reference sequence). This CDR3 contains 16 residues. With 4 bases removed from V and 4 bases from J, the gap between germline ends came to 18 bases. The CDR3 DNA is TGTGCCAGCAGTTGGGGCCCCGGGACTTTTGCAGATACGCAGTATTTT. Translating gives CASSWGPGTFADTQYF.

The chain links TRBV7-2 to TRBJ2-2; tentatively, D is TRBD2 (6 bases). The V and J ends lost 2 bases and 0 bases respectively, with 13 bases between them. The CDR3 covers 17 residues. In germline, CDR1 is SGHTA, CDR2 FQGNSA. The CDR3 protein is CASSLPPSVANTGELFF. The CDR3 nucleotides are TGTGCCAGCAGCTTACCCCCTAGCGTCGCGAACACCGGGGAGCTGTTTTTT.

The CDR3: CATKNGLTDTEAFF. As DNA, the CDR3 is TGTGCCACAAAAAACGGGCTCACGGACACTGAAGCTTTCTTT. The chain employs TRBV28 and TRBJ1-1; D unresolved. Per germline, CDR1 MDHEN and CDR2 SYDVKM. Trimming removed 10 bases from V and 3 bases from J, with 18 bases in between. The CDR3 spans 14 residues.

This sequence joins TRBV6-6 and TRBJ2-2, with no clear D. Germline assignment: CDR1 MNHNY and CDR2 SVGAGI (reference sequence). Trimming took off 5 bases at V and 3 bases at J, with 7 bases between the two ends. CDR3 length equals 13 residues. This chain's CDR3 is CASSRDYTGELFF. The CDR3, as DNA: TGTGCCAGCAGTCGAGACTACACCGGGGAGCTGTTTTTT.

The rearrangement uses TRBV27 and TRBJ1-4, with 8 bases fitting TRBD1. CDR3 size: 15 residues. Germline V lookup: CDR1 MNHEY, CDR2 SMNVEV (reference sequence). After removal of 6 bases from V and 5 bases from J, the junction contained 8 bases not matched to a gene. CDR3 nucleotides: TGTGCCAGCAGCTCCCGCCGGACAGGGAATGAAAAACTGTTTTTT. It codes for CASSSRRTGNEKLFF.

CDR3 region: CASSLDTQETQYF. Written as DNA, the CDR3 is TGTGCCAGCAGCTTAGACACTCAAGAGACCCAGTACTTC. The chain joins TRBV7-9 to TRBJ2-5; D gene ambiguous. CDR1 is SEHNR and CDR2 is FQNEAQ in the germline V gene (reference sequence). The CDR3 is made up of 13 amino acids. Trimming removed 1 base from V and 2 bases from J, with 5 bases in between.

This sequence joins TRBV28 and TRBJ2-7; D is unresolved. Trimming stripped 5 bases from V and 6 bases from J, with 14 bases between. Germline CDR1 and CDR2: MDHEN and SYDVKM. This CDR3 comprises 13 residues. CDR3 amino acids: CASSTDIWGEQYF. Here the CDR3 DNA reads TGTGCCAGCAGTACTGACATATGGGGCGAGCAGTACTTC.

CDR3 residues: CATSSPRDYNEQFF. Here the CDR3 DNA reads TGTGCCACCAGCAGCCCCCGGGACTACAATGAGCAGTTCTTC. The chain couples TRBV15 to TRBJ2-1; TRBD2 might be the D (5 bases). Germline V gene lookup returns CDR1 LNHNV and CDR2 YYDKDF (reference sequence). This CDR3 has 14 residues. V shed 3 bases and J shed 3 bases, with 9 bases lying between them. Complete variable domain (other parts from reference TRBV15 and TRBJ2-1): DAMVIQNPRYQVTQFGKPVTLSCSQTLNHNVMYWYQQKSSQAPKLLFHYYDKDFNNEADTPDNFQSRRPNTSFCFLDIRSPGLGDTAMYLCATSSPRDYNEQFFGPGTRLTVL.